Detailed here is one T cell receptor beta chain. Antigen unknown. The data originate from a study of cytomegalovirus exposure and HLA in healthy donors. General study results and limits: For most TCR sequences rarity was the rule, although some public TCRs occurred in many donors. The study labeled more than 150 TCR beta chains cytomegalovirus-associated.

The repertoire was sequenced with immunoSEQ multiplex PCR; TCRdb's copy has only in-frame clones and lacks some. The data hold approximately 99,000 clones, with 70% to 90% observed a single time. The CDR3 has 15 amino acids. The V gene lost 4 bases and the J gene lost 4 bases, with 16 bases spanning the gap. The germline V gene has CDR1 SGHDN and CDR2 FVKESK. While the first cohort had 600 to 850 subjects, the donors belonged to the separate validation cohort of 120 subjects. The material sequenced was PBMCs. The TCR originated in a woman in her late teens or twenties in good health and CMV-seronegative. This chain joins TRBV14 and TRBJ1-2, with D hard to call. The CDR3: CASSPRGLTTYGYTF. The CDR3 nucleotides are TGTGCCAGCAGCCCGAGAGGCTTAACTACCTATGGCTACACCTTC. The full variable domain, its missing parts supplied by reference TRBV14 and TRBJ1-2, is EAGVTQFPSHSVIEKGQTVTLRCDPISGHDNLYWYRRVMGKEIKFLLHFVKESKQDESGMPNNRFLAERTGGTYSTLKVQPAELEDSGVYFCASSPRGLTTYGYTFGSGTRLTVV.